Presented here are 22 T cell receptor beta chains from one specimen sequenced in a study of spatial heterogeneity in lung cancer. Study observations and caveats: Tracking of tumor mutation counts was seen in expanded intratumoral alpha and beta TCR counts.

TCRdb re-derived calls from the 5' RACE reads in MiXCR, one entry per CDR3 protein. The table includes 8,000 to 10,000 distinct CDR3 sequences, around 15% detected once. Time point specified: sample taken at primary tumor resection. These receptors have no identified antigens. The sample was lung tumor tissue, taken at surgery. These receptors were obtained from a male donor with early-stage non-small cell lung cancer.

This rearrangement joins TRBV7-3 to TRBJ2-1, with a possible D match to TRBD1 (6 bases). Germline CDR1 and CDR2: SGHTA and FQGTGA. V lost 2 bases and J lost 5, with 13 bases in between. The CDR3 totals 15 residues. As DNA, the CDR3 is TGTGCCAGCAGCTTAGGACAGACGGTAGACAATGAGCAGTTCTTC. Translating it yields CASSLGQTVDNEQFF.

The CDR3 nucleotides read TGTGCCAGCAGCCTCGAGGACAGGCCGACCTACGAGCAGTACTTC. Protein product: CASSLEDRPTYEQYF. The V gene is TRBV11-1, the J gene TRBJ2-7; TRBD1 aligns across 7 bases. The germline V gene has CDR1 SGHAT and CDR2 FQDESV (reference sequence). The V segment lost 5 bases and the J segment 2 bases; nucleotides outside the gene matches: 9. CDR3 length: 15 amino acids.

Many counts were recorded for this clonotype. The chain recombines TRBV7-2 with TRBJ2-3; no definite D call. This CDR3 contains 12 residues. Germline CDR1 reads SGHTA; CDR2 reads FQGNSA. Trimming took off 5 bases at V and 4 bases at J, with 7 bases between the two ends. The CDR3 nucleotides read TGTGCCAGCAGCCCAGGTCCAGATACGCAGTATTTT. Its protein product is CASSPGPDTQYF.

This clonotype was detected only a few times. This rearrangement joins TRBV5-4 to TRBJ2-2; 12 bases agree with TRBD2. Germline CDR1 and CDR2: SGHNT and YYREEE (reference sequence). V shed 0 bases and J 5 bases; nucleotides not matched to a gene: 2. The CDR3 covers 16 residues. CDR3 DNA: TGTGCCAGCAGCTTGGGACTAGCGGGAGTTACCGGGGAGCTGTTTTTT. It translates to CASSLGLAGVTGELFF.

By sample fraction, this clonotype is medium-sized (0.01 to 0.1%). The rearrangement joins TRBV5-1 to TRBJ2-7; 7 nucleotides match TRBD1. V dropped 2 bases and J dropped 0; count of bases not matched to a gene: 2. This CDR3 contains 14 residues. The germline CDR1 and CDR2 sequences are SGHRS and YFSETQ. CDR3 loop: CASSLRDSSYEQYF. The CDR3, as DNA: TGCGCCAGCAGCTTAAGGGACAGCTCCTACGAGCAGTACTTC.

This clonotype was observed many times. V usage is TRBV19 and J usage is TRBJ2-1, with TRBD2 identical over 11 bases. The V segment lost 6 bases and the J segment 9 bases; nucleotides outside the gene matches: 4. This CDR3 has 13 amino acids. The germline V gene has CDR1 LNHDA and CDR2 SQIVND (reference sequence). CDR3 amino acids: CASRRGLAGEQFF. For the CDR3, the DNA is TGTGCCAGTAGGAGAGGACTAGCGGGTGAGCAGTTCTTC. Using reference TRBV19 and TRBJ2-1 for the parts outside the CDR3, the full variable domain is DGGITQSPKYLFRKEGQNVTLSCEQNLNHDAMYWYRQDPGQGLRLIYYSQIVNDFQKGDIAEGYSVSREKKESFPLTVTSAQKNPTAFYLCASRRGLAGEQFFGPGTRLTVL.

This clonotype occurred many times. J is TRBJ1-5 and V is TRBV2; D not resolved. V lost 2 bases and J lost 2, with 7 bases in between. Germline CDR1 reads SNHLY; CDR2 reads FYNNEI. The length of the CDR3 is 14 residues. CDR3 coding DNA: TGTGCCAGCAGTGAAAGGAGTGGCAATCAGCCCCAGCATTTT. This codes for CASSERSGNQPQHF.

This clonotype showed up many times. The rearrangement joins TRBV5-5 to TRBJ2-7, with 11 bases fitting TRBD2. CDR1 and CDR2 from the germline V gene are SGHKS and YYEKEE (reference sequence). CDR3 length: 15 residues. V dropped 3 bases and J dropped 7; count of bases not matched to a gene: 9. The CDR3 coding sequence is TGTGCCAGCAGCTGGACTAGCGGGCATGGGGGAGAGCAGTACTTC. This encodes CASSWTSGHGGEQYF.

In its sample, this clonotype was seen many times. The chain is built from TRBV7-2 and TRBJ2-1; D might be TRBD2 (5 bases). This CDR3 has 17 amino acids. Trimming pared 1 base from V and 0 bases from J, leaving 13 bases between. Germline assignment: CDR1 SGHTA and CDR2 FQGNSA. The CDR3 sequence is CASSLVGSAFSYNEQFF. For the CDR3, the DNA is TGTGCCAGCAGCTTAGTGGGTAGCGCTTTCTCCTACAATGAGCAGTTCTTC.

This clonotype was recorded a few times. The V gene is TRBV3-1, the J gene TRBJ2-7, with 7 positions matching TRBD2. The CDR3 has 13 amino acids. Trimming removed 4 bases from V and 5 bases from J; junction bases left unmatched: 5. From germline, CDR1 is LGHDT and CDR2 YNNKEL (reference sequence). The CDR3 DNA follows: TGTGCCAGCAGCCGCGGGAGTGGTAACGAGCAGTACTTC. Amino acids: CASSRGSGNEQYF.

Ten or more counts support this clonotype. The chain links TRBV9 to TRBJ1-3; a possible D gene is TRBD1 (6 bases). This CDR3 region has 15 residues. Trimming removed 2 bases from V and 5 bases from J, with 14 bases in between. Germline CDR1 is SGDLS and CDR2 is YYNGEE. Written as DNA, the CDR3 is TGTGCCAGCAGCGTGGCAGGGGAGGGACGAAACACCATATATTTT. Its translation: CASSVAGEGRNTIYF.

This clonotype was found many times. The CDR3 bases are TGTGCCAGCAGTTCTTGGGGGTTCGCGAACACCGGGGAGCTGTTTTTT. Translating it yields CASSSWGFANTGELFF. The J gene is TRBJ2-2, the V gene TRBV2; TRBD1 or TRBD2 may be the D gene (5 bases each). The germline V gene has CDR1 SNHLY and CDR2 FYNNEI. CDR3 size: 16 residues. V lost 5 bases, J lost 0 bases, and 13 bases lay in between.

At least ten counts were recorded for this clonotype. V usage is TRBV20-1 and J usage is TRBJ2-1, with TRBD2 matching over 7 bases. Germline CDR1 reads DFQATT; CDR2 reads SNEGSKA (reference sequence). V gave up 2 bases and J gave up 4 bases; unmatched junction bases: 11. The CDR3 length is 16 residues. CDR3 loop: CSARSTGGSVYNEQFF. The CDR3 DNA follows: TGCAGTGCTAGATCTACGGGCGGGAGTGTATACAATGAGCAGTTCTTC.

This clonotype was seen ten or more times. The rearrangement uses TRBV28 and TRBJ1-4; no reliable D call. Germline lookup yields CDR1 MDHEN and CDR2 SYDVKM. CDR3 length: 17 amino acids. V was clipped by 5 bases and J by 6 bases, with 22 bases between them. CDR3 coding DNA: TGTGCCAGCAGTGGGGATAGTCTGGCCGGGGTTTATGAAAAACTGTTTTTT. It encodes CASSGDSLAGVYEKLFF.

This clonotype was detected ten times or more. The V call is TRBV12-3 or TRBV12-4, the J call TRBJ2-1, with 8 nucleotides matching TRBD2. This CDR3 has 14 residues. V trimming: 5 bases; J trimming: 6 bases; junction bases outside the gene matches: 6. CDR3 residues: CASSPGGTFNEQFF. CDR3 nucleotides: TGTGCCAGCAGTCCGGGGGGGACTTTCAATGAGCAGTTCTTC.

This clonotype is medium-sized by share. V usage is TRBV12-3 or TRBV12-4 and J usage is TRBJ1-5, with D uncertain. Trimming took 5 bases from V and 6 from J, leaving 8 bases between them. The CDR3 runs to 12 residues. CDR3 loop: CASSNGGQPQHF. The CDR3 coding sequence is TGTGCCAGCAGTAATGGAGGTCAGCCCCAGCATTTT.

This clonotype counts as medium-sized. CDR3 region: CASSFVEEQYF. CDR3 in DNA: TGTGCCAGCAGTTTTGTAGAGGAGCAGTACTTC. This chain joins TRBV28 and TRBJ2-7; no definite D call. The germline V and J ends were trimmed by 3 bases and 7 bases, with 7 bases remaining between them. CDR1 MDHEN and CDR2 SYDVKM come from the germline V gene. CDR3 length: 11 amino acids.

The sample holds many counts of this clonotype. The chain joins TRBV5-1 to TRBJ2-3, with TRBD2 as a possible D gene (5 bases). This CDR3 contains 14 residues. Germline V gene lookup returns CDR1 SGHRS and CDR2 YFSETQ. V was clipped by 6 bases and J by 5 bases, with 16 bases between them. CDR3 nucleotide sequence: TGCGCCAGCACCCTTTTGGGAGAAGGAGATACGCAGTATTTT. Encoded protein: CASTLLGEGDTQYF.

CDR3 bases: TGCGCCAGCAGCCCCCGACTAGAGGGCTCCTCCTCCTACGAGCAGTACTTC. This translates into CASSPRLEGSSSYEQYF. The chain joins TRBV5-1 to TRBJ2-7; weak D call: TRBD2 (6 bases). The germline V and J ends were trimmed by 4 bases and 0 bases, with 20 bases remaining between them. The length of the CDR3 is 17 residues. CDR1 and CDR2 from the germline V gene are SGHRS and YFSETQ.

There are many counts of this clonotype. This sequence joins TRBV5-1 and TRBJ2-3; 10 positions match TRBD2. The CDR3 consists of 16 residues. V lost 1 base and J lost 4; bases outside the gene matches: 6. Germline V CDR1 and CDR2: SGHRS, YFSETQ. CDR3 region: CASSLFVLAGADTQYF. As DNA, the CDR3 is TGCGCCAGCAGCTTGTTCGTTCTAGCGGGAGCAGATACGCAGTATTTT.

This clonotype is medium-sized in the sample. CDR3: CASTQVSGGDGYTF. DNA for the CDR3: TGTGCCAGTACTCAGGTTTCAGGGGGCGATGGCTACACCTTC. The chain has TRBV19 and TRBJ1-2; TRBD1 aligns across 8 bases. There are 14 residues in the CDR3. V lost 7 bases, J lost 6 bases, and 10 bases stayed unmatched. From germline, CDR1 is LNHDA and CDR2 SQIVND (reference sequence). Full variable domain (remainder filled in from reference TRBV19 and TRBJ1-2): DGGITQSPKYLFRKEGQNVTLSCEQNLNHDAMYWYRQDPGQGLRLIYYSQIVNDFQKGDIAEGYSVSREKKESFPLTVTSAQKNPTAFYLCASTQVSGGDGYTFGSGTRLTVV.

This clonotype is deemed medium-sized. This chain connects TRBV7-2 to TRBJ2-3, with 12 positions matching TRBD2. The CDR3 sequence is 14 residues long. The germline gives CDR1 SGHTA, CDR2 FQGNSA. J gave up 5 bases and V 7 bases, and 4 bases lay outside the gene matches. As DNA, the CDR3 is TGTGCCAGCATGATGGGACTAGCGGGAGATACGCAGTATTTT. Translating it yields CASMMGLAGDTQYF. The whole variable domain, remainder taken from reference TRBV7-2 and TRBJ2-3, is GAGVSQSPSNKVTEKGKDVELRCDPISGHTALYWYRQSLGQGLEFLIYFQGNSAPDKSGLPSDRFSAERTGGSVSTLTIQRTQQEDSAVYLCASMMGLAGDTQYFGPGTRLTVL.